These 32 T cell receptor beta chains came from one sample sequenced in a study of cytomegalovirus exposure and HLA in healthy donors. PCR employed 60 Vbeta and 13 Jbeta primers. Data came from immunoSEQ multiplex PCR; TCRdb stores just in-frame clones and leaves some out. Here the sample spans about 120,000 clones, approximately 17% being singletons. The sequenced sample was PBMCs. The source is a female donor in good health and CMV-seropositive.

Only one count was recorded for this clone. This chain connects TRBV5-1 to TRBJ2-3; possible D gene TRBD2, 6 bases. V shed 4 bases and J shed 2 bases, with 17 bases lying between them. The CDR3 runs 16 residues. Germline lookup yields CDR1 SGHRS and CDR2 YFSETQ. CDR3 bases: TGCGCCAGCAGCCTACTAGCCCTTACCCCCACAGATACGCAGTATTTT. Its protein is CASSLLALTPTDTQYF.

The chain joins TRBV5-1 to TRBJ2-7; D call uncertain. V lost 1 base and J 1 base, leaving 6 bases between the germline ends. Germline V lookup: CDR1 SGHRS, CDR2 YFSETQ. The CDR3 sequence is 13 residues long. The CDR3 DNA sequence: TGCGCCAGCAGCTTGACACCTTCCTACGAGCAGTACTTC. Its protein product is CASSLTPSYEQYF.

The chain is built from TRBV10-3 and TRBJ1-1, with TRBD1 matching over 10 bases. Germline assignment: CDR1 ENHRY and CDR2 SYGVKD. This CDR3 is built from 17 residues. J was trimmed by 1 base and V by 7 bases; bases with no gene match: 12. CDR3 region: CAITKGQGTVGNTEAFF. The CDR3 nucleotides are TGTGCCATCACCAAGGGACAGGGGACCGTGGGGAACACTGAAGCTTTCTTT.

The V gene is TRBV19, the J gene TRBJ2-5; the match to TRBD2 covers 10 bases. CDR3 length equals 14 residues. The V gene end was trimmed by 7 bases and the J gene end by 2 bases; junction bases not matched to a gene: 4. Germline-derived CDR1 and CDR2 are LNHDA and SQIVND (reference sequence). CDR3 DNA: TGTGCCAGTACCGAACTAGCGGGGCAAGAGACCCAGTACTTC. This sequence encodes CASTELAGQETQYF.

The V call is TRBV27, the J call TRBJ2-3; TRBD1 agrees at 8 bases. The CDR3 sequence is 18 residues long. Germline V gene data show CDR1 as MNHEY and CDR2 as SMNVEV (reference sequence). The junction had 11 bases not matched to a gene; V was cut back by 1 base and J by 2 bases. Here the CDR3 reads CASSLFPRGRGSTDTQYF. CDR3 nucleotide sequence: TGTGCCAGCAGTTTATTTCCCAGGGGGCGCGGTTCCACAGATACGCAGTATTTT.

The rearrangement joins TRBV10-1 to TRBJ1-2, with 7 nucleotides matching TRBD1. The CDR3 has 15 amino acids. V shed 4 bases, J shed 6 bases, and the junction held 11 bases outside the gene matches. Germline CDR1 and CDR2: WNHNN and SYGVQD (reference sequence). The CDR3 loop is CASSALLDRPHGYTF. DNA for the CDR3: TGCGCCAGCAGTGCGTTGTTGGACAGGCCCCATGGCTACACCTTC.

This clone occurred many times. CDR3 in DNA: TGTGCCAGTAGTATAGATCACTCTGGGGCCAACGTCCTGACTTTC. Its protein product is CASSIDHSGANVLTF. The gene calls are TRBV19 and TRBJ2-6; D is ambiguous. V was trimmed by 0 bases and J by 0 bases, leaving 3 bases between them. Germline CDR1 LNHDA, CDR2 SQIVND (reference sequence). The CDR3 runs 15 residues.

CDR3 in DNA: TGTGCCAGCAGCGTCGGACTCGCTAGCACAGATACGCAGTATTTT. Its translation: CASSVGLASTDTQYF. The J gene is TRBJ2-3, the V gene TRBV9; weak D call: TRBD2 (5 bases). Germline lookup yields CDR1 SGDLS and CDR2 YYNGEE. V was clipped by 2 bases and J by 0 bases, with 10 bases between them. The CDR3 runs to 15 residues.

This clone has only a few counts. V and J are TRBV19 and TRBJ1-5, with 10 bases matching TRBD1. There are 21 residues in the CDR3. J was trimmed by 0 bases and V by 0 bases; bases with no gene match: 14. Germline V gene sequence: CDR1 LNHDA, CDR2 SQIVND (reference sequence). This chain's CDR3 is CASSIDSRRRQGAFSNQPQHF. The CDR3 DNA sequence: TGTGCCAGTAGTATAGACTCCCGGCGGAGACAGGGGGCCTTTAGCAATCAGCCCCAGCATTTT. Complete variable domain (other parts from reference TRBV19 and TRBJ1-5): DGGITQSPKYLFRKEGQNVTLSCEQNLNHDAMYWYRQDPGQGLRLIYYSQIVNDFQKGDIAEGYSVSREKKESFPLTVTSAQKNPTAFYLCASSIDSRRRQGAFSNQPQHFGDGTRLSIL.

V usage is TRBV19 and J usage is TRBJ1-5; D is ambiguous. This CDR3 has 15 amino acids. Germline loops: CDR1 LNHDA, CDR2 SQIVND (reference sequence). V gave up 3 bases and J gave up 4 bases, with 13 bases separating them. CDR3: CASSIFWGENQPQHF. Written as DNA, the CDR3 is TGTGCCAGTAGTATTTTTTGGGGAGAGAATCAGCCCCAGCATTTT.

This clone was found a few times. The CDR3 region has the DNA TGCAGCGTCGAATTCGGGTCGGGGAGCTCCTACAATGAGCAGTTCTTC. Residues: CSVEFGSGSSYNEQFF. This sequence joins TRBV29-1 and TRBJ2-1, with a tentative D call TRBD2 (5 bases). Trimming removed 6 bases at V and 0 bases at J, with 18 bases between. CDR1 is SQVTM, CDR2 ANQGSEA, per germline. The CDR3 consists of 16 residues.

This clone was seen only a few times. The rearrangement joins TRBV28 to TRBJ2-7; 7 bases align to TRBD1. V shed 6 bases, J shed 0 bases, and the junction held 11 bases outside the gene matches. Germline CDR1 reads MDHEN; CDR2 reads SYDVKM. The CDR3 spans 16 residues. CDR3 DNA sequence: TGTGCCAGCAGCTCCGGTTTTGGGACAGACTCCTACGAGCAGTACTTC. Translated, it gives CASSSGFGTDSYEQYF.

The chain links TRBV2 to TRBJ2-5, with 8 bases identical to TRBD2. CDR3 length equals 14 residues. CDR1 SNHLY and CDR2 FYNNEI come from the germline V gene. The junction had 11 bases not matched to a gene; V was cut back by 10 bases and J by 4 bases. The CDR3 protein is CATKPHGRGETQYF. The CDR3, as DNA: TGTGCCACCAAGCCACACGGGAGGGGAGAGACCCAGTACTTC. The whole variable domain, remainder taken from reference TRBV2 and TRBJ2-5, is EPEVTQTPSHQVTQMGQEVILRCVPISNHLYFYWYRQILGQKVEFLVSFYNNEISEKSEIFDDQFSVERPDGSNFTLKIRSTKLEDSAMYFCATKPHGRGETQYFGPGTRLLVL.

This clone showed up just a few times. The rearrangement links TRBV5-4 to TRBJ2-7; 7 bases are shared with TRBD1. The CDR3 runs 15 residues. V was pared by 4 bases and J by 3 bases, with 10 bases of the junction left unmatched. Germline CDR1 and CDR2: SGHNT and YYREEE (reference sequence). As DNA, the CDR3 is TGTGCCAGCAGCGAAATCGACAGGGATCTCTACGAGCAGTACTTC. Translated: CASSEIDRDLYEQYF.

There are a few counts of this clone. The chain uses TRBV6-5 and TRBJ1-1; 7 bases fit TRBD1. The J segment lost 4 bases and the V segment lost 6 bases, leaving 11 bases of the junction unmatched. This CDR3 region has 15 residues. Germline V gene lookup returns CDR1 MNHEY and CDR2 SVGAGI. CDR3 nucleotide sequence: TGTGCCAGCAGGAGAAACAGGGGAATGCGCACTGAAGCTTTCTTT. This translates into CASRRNRGMRTEAFF.

The chain is built from TRBV7-9 and TRBJ1-6; D is perhaps TRBD1 (6 bases). The V gene lost 9 bases and the J gene lost 9 bases, with 15 bases spanning the gap. Per germline, CDR1 SEHNR and CDR2 FQNEAQ (reference sequence). CDR3 length: 13 residues. DNA of the CDR3: TGTGCCAGTGCGTCGGGCAGGGGTTCACCCCTCCACTTT. Its protein product is CASASGRGSPLHF.

A single count supports this clone. Here the CDR3 reads CASSQGPGWAGGANVLTF. For the CDR3, the DNA is TGTGCCAGCAGCCAAGGTCCAGGGTGGGCAGGTGGGGCCAACGTCCTGACTTTC. This chain links TRBV4-2 with TRBJ2-6, with D tentatively TRBD1 (5 bases). Trimming stripped 1 base from V and 3 bases from J, with 16 bases between. CDR1 is LGHNA, CDR2 YNFKEQ, per germline. This CDR3 comprises 18 residues.

The chain carries TRBV5-6 and TRBJ1-1; D may be TRBD1 (5 bases). In germline, CDR1 is SGHDT, CDR2 YYEEEE. CDR3 length: 13 amino acids. The ends were cut back, 0 bases at V and 10 bases at J, with 13 bases in the middle. CDR3 sequence (DNA): TGTGCCAGCAGCTTGGTAGGGACTTTGGGAGCTTTCTTT. Translating gives CASSLVGTLGAFF.

The chain has TRBV6-1 and TRBJ1-2; 9 bases line up with TRBD1. The CDR3 totals 14 residues. V was pared by 4 bases and J by 5 bases, with 5 bases of the junction left unmatched. Germline CDR1 and CDR2: MNHNS and SASEGT. CDR3 sequence: CASSADRGWYGYTF. The CDR3 nucleotides read TGTGCCAGCAGTGCCGACAGGGGGTGGTATGGCTACACCTTC.

This clone was found a few times. The chain recombines TRBV28 with TRBJ2-7; TRBD1 agrees at 9 bases. V dropped 6 bases and J dropped 5; count of bases not matched to a gene: 11. The CDR3 is 15 amino acids. CDR1 is MDHEN and CDR2 is SYDVKM in the germline V gene. CDR3 coding DNA: TGTGCCAGCAGGAAACCCGGGACAGGGAACAACGAGCAGTACTTC. Translating gives CASRKPGTGNNEQYF.

The chain combines TRBV15 with TRBJ2-1, with D tentatively TRBD2 (5 bases). This CDR3 is 16 amino acids long. The germline gives CDR1 LNHNV, CDR2 YYDKDF (reference sequence). Trimming pared 1 base from V and 8 bases from J, leaving 18 bases between. CDR3 sequence: CATSRGALASGYEQFF. CDR3 sequence (DNA): TGTGCCACCAGCAGAGGGGCTTTAGCGTCGGGCTATGAGCAGTTCTTC.

This clone was recorded a few times. Here the CDR3 DNA reads TGTGCCTGGAGTGTAACCCCCCAGCCCCTCCACTTT. Amino acid sequence: CAWSVTPQPLHF. This chain connects TRBV30 to TRBJ1-6, with D unclear. V lost 0 bases to trimming and J lost 13 bases, with 10 bases between them. There are 12 residues in the CDR3. Germline values: CDR1 GTSNPN, CDR2 SVGIG (reference sequence). Filled out from reference TRBV30 and TRBJ1-6, the complete variable domain reads SQTIHQWPATLVQPVGSPLSLECTVEGTSNPNLYWYRQAAGRGLQLLFYSVGIGQISSEVPQNLSASRPQDRQFILSSKKLLLSDSGFYLCAWSVTPQPLHFGNGTRLTVT.

The chain links TRBV4-1 to TRBJ2-6; weak D call: TRBD2 (5 bases). Trimming removed 0 bases at V and 0 bases at J, with 21 bases between. The V gene's germline CDR1 is MGHRA and CDR2 YSYEKL. The CDR3 is made up of 21 amino acids. The CDR3 protein is CASSQEFRGYSSGSGANVLTF. DNA of the CDR3: TGCGCCAGCAGCCAAGAATTCAGAGGGTATAGCAGTGGCTCTGGGGCCAACGTCCTGACTTTC.

The chain employs TRBV19 and TRBJ2-1, with a tentative D call TRBD2 (6 bases). This CDR3 is 17 amino acids long. Germline V gene sequence: CDR1 LNHDA, CDR2 SQIVND (reference sequence). V shed 6 bases and J shed 8 bases, with 26 bases lying between them. The CDR3, as DNA: TGTGCCAGTAGGAGCGCCCGGGGGTTAAAAGATCGTGATGAGCAGTTCTTC. Its translation is CASRSARGLKDRDEQFF. Supplemented by reference TRBV19 and TRBJ2-1, the full variable domain reads DGGITQSPKYLFRKEGQNVTLSCEQNLNHDAMYWYRQDPGQGLRLIYYSQIVNDFQKGDIAEGYSVSREKKESFPLTVTSAQKNPTAFYLCASRSARGLKDRDEQFFGPGTRLTVL.

The sample holds a few counts of this clone. This chain connects TRBV29-1 to TRBJ1-2; no clear D. This CDR3 has 12 residues. The V and J ends lost 4 bases and 0 bases respectively, with 6 bases between them. Per germline, CDR1 SQVTM and CDR2 ANQGSEA. The CDR3 coding sequence is TGCAGCGTTGTTAGAGCTAACTATGGCTACACCTTC. Translation: CSVVRANYGYTF.

V usage is TRBV28 and J usage is TRBJ2-5, with 9 bases that match TRBD2. This CDR3 region has 18 residues. In germline, CDR1 is MDHEN, CDR2 SYDVKM. V lost 0 bases, J lost 3 bases, and 11 bases stayed unmatched. The CDR3 loop reads CASSLWSLTSGREETQYF. CDR3 coding DNA: TGTGCCAGCAGTTTATGGAGTCTGACTAGCGGCAGGGAAGAGACCCAGTACTTC.

The chain is built from TRBV7-2 and TRBJ1-2; D is perhaps TRBD1 (6 bases). The germline CDR1 and CDR2 sequences are SGHTA and FQGNSA. This CDR3 comprises 17 residues. V lost 1 base and J lost 0, with 15 bases in between. This CDR3 is CASSLVGTPEANYGYTF. Written as DNA, the CDR3 is TGTGCCAGCAGCTTAGTTGGGACACCCGAAGCTAACTATGGCTACACCTTC.

Points on this clone: Additional DNA sequences in this sample encode the identical CDR3. The chain combines TRBV12-5 with TRBJ2-5; D is ambiguous. This CDR3 comprises 15 residues. The ends were cut back, 1 base at V and 5 bases at J, with 14 bases in the middle. Germline CDR1 LGHNT, CDR2 FRNRAP. The CDR3, as DNA: TGTGCTAGTGGTTTGGGCCAAGCCGCCAGGGAGACCCAGTACTTC. Its protein product is CASGLGQAARETQYF.

This clone was counted only a few times. DNA of the CDR3: TGCGCCAGCAGCCCTGATCCCGGACAGTTCAATCAGCCCCAGCATTTT. It specifies CASSPDPGQFNQPQHF. The chain recombines TRBV4-1 with TRBJ1-5; the D gene is possibly TRBD1 (6 bases). From germline, CDR1 is MGHRA and CDR2 YSYEKL. The V end was cut by 4 bases, the J end by 3 bases, with 16 bases between. There are 16 residues in the CDR3.

This clone appeared a few times. This chain links TRBV4-1 with TRBJ2-7; D is uncertain. Trimming left V 0 bases short and J 2 bases short, with 14 bases between. Germline assignment: CDR1 MGHRA and CDR2 YSYEKL. The CDR3 spans 16 residues. As DNA, the CDR3 is TGCGCCAGCAGCCAAGATCGTCAAGTACTCCCCTACGAGCAGTACTTC. This codes for CASSQDRQVLPYEQYF.

In its sample, this clone was seen a few times. The V call is TRBV30, the J call TRBJ2-7; TRBD2 matches at 11 bases. The CDR3 is 16 amino acids. V gave up 2 bases and J gave up 4 bases; unmatched junction bases: 10. In germline, CDR1 is GTSNPN, CDR2 SVGIG (reference sequence). CDR3 sequence reads: CAWSLLAGAEFYEQYF. The CDR3 nucleotides are TGTGCCTGGAGTTTACTAGCGGGAGCCGAGTTTTACGAGCAGTACTTC. Based on the CDR3 plus reference TRBV30 and TRBJ2-7, the full variable domain is SQTIHQWPATLVQPVGSPLSLECTVEGTSNPNLYWYRQAAGRGLQLLFYSVGIGQISSEVPQNLSASRPQDRQFILSSKKLLLSDSGFYLCAWSLLAGAEFYEQYFGPGTRLTVT.

This clone appeared a few times. The chain employs TRBV15 and TRBJ2-7, with D perhaps matching TRBD2 (5 bases). The V end lost 0 bases, the J end lost 6 bases, and 18 bases lay between the germline ends. CDR1 and CDR2 from the germline V gene are LNHNV and YYDKDF (reference sequence). This CDR3 is 16 amino acids long. The CDR3 here is CATSRERGRMEAEQYF. The CDR3 region has the DNA TGTGCCACCAGCAGAGAAAGAGGCAGGATGGAGGCCGAGCAGTACTTC.